Following are 2 T cell receptor beta chains from one sample sequenced in a study of Ad26.COV2.S vaccination and SARS-CoV-2 variants (dated by TCRdb to the early 2020s). The library was obtained by the immunoSEQ multiplex PCR assay. TCRdb stores this immuneACCESS table with in-frame sequences only. Part of the clones is absent; in the studies checked, under half of the shortfall reflects unresolved V genes, and no reason is known for the rest. The sample records more than 400,000 clones, around 93% of which are singletons. About 1.7% of the sample is held by the ten biggest clonotypes. The label giving this sample's treatment or condition can be read as: 15 to 20 received Ad26.COV2.S at low or high dose, single or two shots; several received placebo; per-sample allocation not given. For vaccine and placebo recipients, the sequenced repertoires came from samples collected on day 63 after the first injection.

Sequencing was performed on peripheral blood, taken in a trial of Ad26.COV2.S vaccine versus placebo. The receptor set was obtained from a person between 18 and 60 years old who received the Ad26.COV2.S COVID-19 vaccine or a placebo.

The chain has TRBV4-1 and TRBJ2-1; D gene ambiguous. Germline V CDR1 and CDR2: MGHRA, YSYEKL. This CDR3 has 14 amino acids. The V gene lost 4 bases and the J gene lost 5 bases, with 12 bases spanning the gap. In DNA, the CDR3 is TGCGCCAGCAGCCCACCCGCCCAGGACAATGAGCAGTTCTTC. The encoded protein is CASSPPAQDNEQFF.

CDR3 coding DNA: TGTGCCAGCGTAGGATTGACTAGGAACACCGGGGAGCTGTTTTTT. Its translation: CASVGLTRNTGELFF. This chain connects TRBV6-6 to TRBJ2-2; a possible D gene is TRBD2 (6 bases). Deletions cut 8 bases from V and 1 base from J, with 14 bases between. This CDR3 comprises 15 residues. The V gene's germline CDR1 is MNHNY and CDR2 SVGAGI (reference sequence).